This T cell receptor beta chain was identified during a study of CD8+CD57+ T cells in acquired aplastic anemia. Study information: The study obtained an average of roughly 2.9 ug of DNA from sorted CD4+ and CD8+ cells. Study-wide findings and caveats: No significant difference in CD8+ Simpson's diversity was found between patients and controls. Patients and controls had in common some 30 CD8+ CDR3 sequences.

To note about this clonotype: Its antigen is unknown. An end of the junction does not agree with germline; a read error may underlie this.

Profiling of TCR beta VDJ combinations and CDR3 sequences used genomic DNA as template. A single record per CDR3 protein comes from TCRdb applying MiXCR to the reads. The data contain approximately 380,000 distinct CDR3 sequences, 55% to 70% of them singletons. The CDR3 runs to 14 residues. Germline CDR1 SGHTA, CDR2 FQGTGA. This receptor was obtained from a human donor in good health, serving as a control. Sequencing input: sorted CD4+, CD8+, or CD8+CD57+ T cells (not recorded which) from PBMCs. This sequence joins TRBV7-3 and TRBJ1-6; D may be TRBD1 (5 bases). The CDR3 loop is CASSLQGSESPLHF. The CDR3 nucleotides are TGCGCCAGCAGCTTGCAGGGATCGGAATCACCCCTCCACTTT.